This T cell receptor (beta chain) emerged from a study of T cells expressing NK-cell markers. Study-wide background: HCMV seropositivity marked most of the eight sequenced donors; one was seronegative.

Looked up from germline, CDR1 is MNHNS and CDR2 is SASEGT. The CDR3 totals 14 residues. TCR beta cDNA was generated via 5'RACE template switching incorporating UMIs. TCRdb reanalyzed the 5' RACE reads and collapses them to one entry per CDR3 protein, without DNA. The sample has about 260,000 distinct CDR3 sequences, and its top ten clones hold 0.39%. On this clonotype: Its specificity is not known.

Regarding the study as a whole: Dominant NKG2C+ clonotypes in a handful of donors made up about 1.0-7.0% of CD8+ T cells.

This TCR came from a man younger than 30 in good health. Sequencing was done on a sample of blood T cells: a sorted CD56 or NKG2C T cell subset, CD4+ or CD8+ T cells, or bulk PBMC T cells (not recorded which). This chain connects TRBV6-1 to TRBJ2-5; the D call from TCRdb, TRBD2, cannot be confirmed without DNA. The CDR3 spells CASTLAGDRETQYF.